A single sample is the source of the 28 T cell receptor beta chains below, sequenced in a study of radiation and T cells in renal cell carcinoma. Profiling relied on immunoSEQ multiplex PCR, and the TCRdb table lists in-frame clones only, not all of them. The data contain more than 60,000 clones, less than 85% of them singletons. This sample's time point: blood 4 weeks post-SBRT, at nephrectomy. As for treatment: 15 Gy SBRT to primary tumor, nephrectomy 4 weeks later. Sample: blood, taken from a patient whose treatment included radiotherapy and nephrectomy. The receptors stem from a woman aged 60 to 75 with renal cell carcinoma.

CDR3 protein: CASSQVGLVTDTQYF. DNA for the CDR3: TGCGCCAGCAGCCAAGTAGGTCTAGTAACAGATACGCAGTATTTT. The rearrangement joins TRBV4-1 to TRBJ2-3; D gene ambiguous. Germline assignment: CDR1 MGHRA and CDR2 YSYEKL. The germline V and J ends were trimmed by 1 base and 3 bases, with 11 bases remaining between them. The CDR3 is made up of 15 amino acids.

The chain couples TRBV5-1 to TRBJ1-1; D is ambiguous. The CDR3 sequence is 15 residues long. The V gene lost 6 bases and the J gene lost 5 bases, with 20 bases spanning the gap. CDR1 is SGHRS, CDR2 YFSETQ, per germline. In DNA form, the CDR3 reads TGCGCCAGCAACCCTCGGGGTAGCCGGGGAACTGAAGCTTTCTTT. Amino acid sequence: CASNPRGSRGTEAFF.

The genes are TRBV9 and TRBJ2-1, with D possibly TRBD2 on 6 matching bases. CDR1 is SGDLS, CDR2 YYNGEE, per germline. V was cut by 1 base and J by 10 bases, with 15 bases left in between. The CDR3 is made up of 14 amino acids. CDR3 in DNA: TGTGCCAGCAGCGTATACGGCGGGCGGGACGAGCAGTTCTTC. This translates into CASSVYGGRDEQFF.

V gene TRBV2 combines with J gene TRBJ2-5; D might be TRBD2 (6 bases). From germline, CDR1 is SNHLY and CDR2 FYNNEI. The CDR3 sequence is 14 residues long. V was cut by 3 bases and J by 3 bases, with 11 bases left in between. The CDR3 DNA follows: TGTGCCAGCAGTGACAGGGAGGTGGAAGAGACCCAGTACTTC. Protein product: CASSDREVEETQYF.

The rearrangement links TRBV7-2 to TRBJ2-3; D is unclear. Germline-derived CDR1 and CDR2 are SGHTA and FQGNSA. Trimming cost V 5 bases and J 5 bases, with 11 bases left between them. The CDR3 is 13 amino acids. The CDR3 protein is CASSNPRRDTQYF. CDR3 bases: TGTGCCAGCAGCAACCCCAGACGAGATACGCAGTATTTT.

The chain employs TRBV5-1 and TRBJ1-6, with D uncertain. Trimming shortened V by 0 bases and J by 0 bases, and 4 bases separated the two germline ends. The CDR3 contains 15 residues. Per the germline V gene, CDR1 is SGHRS and CDR2 is YFSETQ. The CDR3 spells CASSLENSYNSPLHF. DNA of the CDR3: TGCGCCAGCAGCTTGGAAAACTCCTATAATTCACCCCTCCACTTT.

The rearrangement joins TRBV5-1 to TRBJ2-2; 8 nucleotides match TRBD2. This CDR3 region has 16 residues. Germline values: CDR1 SGHRS, CDR2 YFSETQ. The V and J ends lost 0 bases and 4 bases, in that order; junction bases with no gene match: 5. CDR3 nucleotides: TGCGCCAGCAGCTTGGAGGTGGCGGGGGGCACCGGGGAGCTGTTTTTT. Protein: CASSLEVAGGTGELFF.

This chain connects TRBV27 to TRBJ1-1; no definite D call. Looked up from germline, CDR1 is MNHEY and CDR2 is SMNVEV (reference sequence). Trimming stripped 6 bases from V and 2 bases from J, with 13 bases between. This CDR3 is built from 14 residues. CDR3: CASSKQGLNTEAFF. In DNA, the CDR3 is TGTGCCAGCAGCAAGCAAGGACTTAACACTGAAGCTTTCTTT.

A word on this clone: Mismatch with germline at one junction end may stem from a read error. This sample also contains other DNA sequences that code for the same CDR3. The chain employs TRBV2 and TRBJ1-1; 11 bases align to TRBD1. The CDR3 contains 14 residues. The germline V gene has CDR1 SNHLY and CDR2 FYNNEI. The CDR3 sequence is CASGRTGGSTEAFF. The CDR3 region has the DNA TGTGCCAGCGGCCGGACAGGGGGCAGTACTGAAGCCTTCTTT.

On this clone: Within the sample, other DNA sequences also encode this same CDR3. The rearrangement uses TRBV28 and TRBJ1-2, with TRBD1 as a possible D gene (6 bases). V was clipped by 3 bases and J by 4 bases, with 6 bases between them. The CDR3 sequence is 12 residues long. Germline V gene sequence: CDR1 MDHEN, CDR2 SYDVKM. The chain's CDR3 is CASSFRGYGYTF. The DNA of the CDR3 is TGTGCCAGCAGTTTCAGGGGCTATGGCTACACCTTC.

The V call is TRBV5-1, the J call TRBJ1-2; 7 bases map to TRBD1. This CDR3 is 15 amino acids long. Germline-derived CDR1 and CDR2 are SGHRS and YFSETQ. Germline trimming cut 2 bases from V and 4 bases from J; bases unmatched to any gene: 8. The CDR3 region is CASSLSRGPPYGYTF. CDR3 DNA sequence: TGCGCCAGCAGCTTAAGTAGGGGGCCCCCCTATGGCTACACCTTC.

The chain joins TRBV28 to TRBJ1-1; a weak D match, TRBD1 (5 bases). The V end was cut by 6 bases, the J end by 4 bases, with 9 bases between. The CDR3 length is 12 residues. Germline values: CDR1 MDHEN, CDR2 SYDVKM. The CDR3 sequence is CASRIGGTEAFF. The CDR3 DNA reads TGTGCCAGCAGAATTGGGGGCACTGAAGCTTTCTTT.

This chain links TRBV9 with TRBJ1-1, with D perhaps matching TRBD1 (5 bases). The CDR3 length is 14 residues. Germline V gives CDR1 SGDLS, CDR2 YYNGEE. V lost 0 bases to trimming and J lost 5 bases, with 11 bases between them. CDR3 sequence: CASSVDGGRTEAFF. DNA for the CDR3: TGTGCCAGCAGCGTAGACGGGGGTCGGACTGAAGCTTTCTTT.

The gene calls are TRBV19 and TRBJ2-5, with TRBD1 identical over 8 bases. The J call may not be correct, given that the DNA end is closer to TRBJ2-7. CDR3 length: 19 amino acids. Germline CDR1 and CDR2: LNHDA and SQIVND (reference sequence). CDR3 region: CASSPPSGGGQGSSYEQYF. CDR3 in DNA: TGTGCCAGTAGTCCCCCCAGTGGAGGCGGACAGGGCTCTTCCTACGAGCAGTACTTC.

The gene calls are TRBV6-5 and TRBJ2-1, with a possible D match to TRBD1 (5 bases). In germline, CDR1 is MNHEY, CDR2 SVGAGI. The CDR3 is 15 amino acids. V lost 0 bases, J lost 4 bases, and 10 bases lay in between. Here the CDR3 reads CASSYSGQGYNEQFF. CDR3 nucleotides: TGTGCCAGCAGTTACTCAGGCCAGGGATACAATGAGCAGTTCTTC.

The chain recombines TRBV7-2 with TRBJ1-2; D ambiguous. The germline V gene encodes CDR1 SGHTA and CDR2 FQGNSA. V gave up 4 bases and J gave up 5 bases, with 17 bases separating them. This CDR3 spans 15 amino acids. CDR3 region: CASSYKSGLKYGYTF. CDR3 nucleotides: TGTGCCAGCAGCTATAAATCGGGTTTGAAATATGGCTACACCTTC.

The V gene is TRBV6-4, the J gene TRBJ2-3; weak D call: TRBD1 (5 bases). Between the trimmed V and J ends, which lost 6 bases and 9 bases, there was a span of 13 bases. This CDR3 spans 12 amino acids. Looked up from germline, CDR1 is MRHNA and CDR2 is SNTAGT. CDR3: CASSTDRGTQYF. The CDR3 coding sequence is TGTGCCAGCAGCACCGACAGAGGCACGCAGTATTTT.

This clone occurred a few times. The chain is built from TRBV4-2 and TRBJ1-1; D is undetermined. The CDR3 is 16 residues long. Germline loops: CDR1 LGHNA, CDR2 YNFKEQ. Trimming took 0 bases from V and 2 from J, leaving 13 bases between them. The CDR3 nucleotides read TGTGCCAGCAGCCAAGAGAAGGGCCGGTCCAACACTGAAGCTTTCTTT. Translated: CASSQEKGRSNTEAFF.

The chain joins TRBV28 to TRBJ1-2; the D is unclear. The germline CDR1 and CDR2 sequences are MDHEN and SYDVKM. The CDR3 totals 10 residues. Trimming shortened V by 4 bases and J by 6 bases, and 3 bases separated the two germline ends. This CDR3 reads CASSSNGYTF. In nucleotides, the CDR3 is TGTGCCAGCAGTTCCAATGGCTACACCTTC.

The gene calls are TRBV11-3 and TRBJ1-1; weak D call: TRBD1 (6 bases). The CDR3 has 15 amino acids. The germline gives CDR1 SGHNT, CDR2 YENEEA. V was pared by 5 bases and J by 5 bases, with 18 bases between. The chain's CDR3 is CASSRTYRERTEAFF. CDR3 nucleotide sequence: TGTGCCAGCAGCCGTACCTACAGGGAGAGAACTGAAGCTTTCTTT.

The chain has TRBV5-4 and TRBJ2-3; weak D call: TRBD2 (5 bases). Germline V gene sequence: CDR1 SGHNT, CDR2 YYREEE (reference sequence). Trimming shortened V by 2 bases and J by 0 bases, and 13 bases separated the two germline ends. This CDR3 has 16 amino acids. CDR3 in DNA: TGTGCCAGCAGCTTTTACGGGATGGGGAGCACAGATACGCAGTATTTT. This codes for CASSFYGMGSTDTQYF. The whole variable domain, remainder taken from reference TRBV5-4 and TRBJ2-3, is ETGVTQSPTHLIKTRGQQVTLRCSSQSGHNTVSWYQQALGQGPQFIFQYYREEENGRGNFPPRFSGLQFPNYSSELNVNALELDDSALYLCASSFYGMGSTDTQYFGPGTRLTVL.

This clone was counted a few times. V usage is TRBV6-6 and J usage is TRBJ2-1, with D possibly being TRBD1 or TRBD2 (5 bases each). The V and J ends lost 11 bases and 4 bases respectively, with 15 bases between them. Germline-derived CDR1 and CDR2 are MNHNY and SVGAGI (reference sequence). The CDR3 totals 13 residues. CDR3 nucleotide sequence: TGTGCCTTTGGGACCTCCCCGTACAATGAGCAGTTCTTC. It codes for CAFGTSPYNEQFF.

In DNA, the CDR3 is TGTGCCAGCAGCTCACTAAAGAGGGCAGAGCAGTTCTTC. Protein product: CASSSLKRAEQFF. The rearrangement links TRBV9 to TRBJ2-1, with D perhaps TRBD2 (5 bases). Per germline, CDR1 SGDLS and CDR2 YYNGEE. V was trimmed by 4 bases and J by 10 bases, leaving 15 bases between them. CDR3 length: 13 residues.

The J gene is TRBJ2-7, the V gene TRBV6-6, with no clear D. Trimming stripped 0 bases from V and 3 bases from J, with 9 bases between. This CDR3 comprises 14 residues. Per the germline V gene, CDR1 is MNHNY and CDR2 is SVGAGI (reference sequence). As DNA, the CDR3 is TGTGCCAGCAGTTACTCGTCAGAGTTCTACGAGCAGTACTTC. Translating it yields CASSYSSEFYEQYF.

This clone has a handful of counts. The rearrangement joins TRBV20-1 to TRBJ1-1; a possible D gene is TRBD1 (5 bases). The V gene lost 3 bases and the J gene lost 8 bases, with 10 bases spanning the gap. The CDR3 has 11 amino acids. Germline values: CDR1 DFQATT, CDR2 SNEGSKA (reference sequence). CDR3 nucleotides: TGCAGTGCTAGGAAGGGGCAAGAAGCTTTCTTT. Residues: CSARKGQEAFF.

V is TRBV7-6 and J is TRBJ1-2; D might be TRBD1 (5 bases). The germline V gene has CDR1 SGHVS and CDR2 FNYEAQ. V lost 5 bases, J lost 5 bases, and 18 bases lay in between. The CDR3 spans 15 residues. The CDR3 nucleotides read TGTGCCAGCAGCCAGATTGGGACCGATGGGTATGGCTACACCTTC. The encoded protein is CASSQIGTDGYGYTF.

The chain recombines TRBV6-5 with TRBJ1-2; tentative D call: TRBD1 (6 bases). Germline loops: CDR1 MNHEY, CDR2 SVGAGI. This CDR3 has 14 residues. Trimming left V 6 bases short and J 0 bases short, with 11 bases between. In DNA, the CDR3 is TGTGCCAGCAGCCGCCAGGGGCCTAACTATGGCTACACCTTC. Protein: CASSRQGPNYGYTF.

This chain uses TRBV28 with TRBJ2-3; D is possibly TRBD2 (6 bases). The V gene's germline CDR1 is MDHEN and CDR2 SYDVKM. V was shortened by 6 bases and J by 2 bases, with 18 bases between the two germline ends. The CDR3 totals 16 residues. CDR3 sequence reads: CASRGGAEINTDTQYF. Written as DNA, the CDR3 is TGTGCCAGCAGGGGGGGAGCGGAGATAAACACAGATACGCAGTATTTT. The full variable domain, in which reference TRBV28 and TRBJ2-3 provide the parts outside the CDR3, is DVKVTQSSRYLVKRTGEKVFLECVQDMDHENMFWYRQDPGLGLRLIYFSYDVKMKEKGDIPEGYSVSREKKERFSLILESASTNQTSMYLCASRGGAEINTDTQYFGPGTRLTVL.